These 22 T cell receptor beta chains originate from one sample sequenced in a study of identical twins. Via MiXCR, TCRdb re-called the 5' RACE reads, giving one row per CDR3 protein. The data show hundreds of thousands of distinct CDR3 sequences, about 9.4% seen once. The same data also contributed to another study, on yellow fever vaccine responses in identical twins.

The sample consisted of PBMCs. These receptors all stem from a woman aged 18-29 years in good health.

This clonotype was observed a few times. The chain carries TRBV10-3 and TRBJ2-7; 7 positions agree with TRBD2. The CDR3 covers 14 residues. Germline trimming cut 0 bases from V and 4 bases from J; bases unmatched to any gene: 3. Germline CDR1 reads ENHRY; CDR2 reads SYGVKD. CDR3 sequence reads: CAISESGGSYEQYF. The CDR3 DNA follows: TGTGCCATCAGTGAGTCGGGGGGGTCGTACGAGCAGTACTTC.

This clonotype appeared a few times. This chain joins TRBV28 and TRBJ2-7; no clear D gene. Germline values: CDR1 MDHEN, CDR2 SYDVKM. This CDR3 has 12 amino acids. The V gene lost 6 bases and the J gene lost 6 bases, with 12 bases spanning the gap. The CDR3 DNA sequence: TGTGCCAGCAGGGGAATTGTGGCCGAGCAGTACTTC. Amino acids: CASRGIVAEQYF.

A remark on this clonotype: A much larger clone differs by one base, so this may be a read error. This chain links TRBV7-9 with TRBJ2-3; 7 bases fit TRBD2. Trimming removed 4 bases from V and 1 base from J; junction bases left unmatched: 5. The CDR3 extends over 15 amino acids. Germline loops: CDR1 SEHNR, CDR2 FQNEAQ (reference sequence). The CDR3 reads CASSYASGGTDTQYF. The CDR3, as DNA: TGTGCCAGCAGCTACGCTAGCGGAGGCACAGATACGCAGTATTTT.

The chain is built from TRBV28 and TRBJ2-7, with TRBD2 identical over 8 bases. CDR1 MDHEN and CDR2 SYDVKM come from the germline V gene. The CDR3 consists of 15 residues. V lost 6 bases, J lost 0 bases, and 7 bases stayed unmatched. The CDR3 sequence: CASSSPGLGSYEQYF. The CDR3 nucleotides read TGTGCCAGCAGCTCCCCGGGACTAGGCTCCTACGAGCAGTACTTC.

At least ten counts were recorded for this clonotype. This chain uses TRBV29-1 with TRBJ1-1; D not certain. The CDR3 is made up of 13 amino acids. CDR1 is SQVTM, CDR2 ANQGSEA, per germline. V lost 1 base to trimming and J lost 1 base, with 7 bases between them. CDR3 coding DNA: TGCAGCGTTGAAGGGACGGGGAACACTGAAGCTTTCTTT. Its translation is CSVEGTGNTEAFF.

This clonotype occurred many times. J is TRBJ2-1 and V is TRBV4-1, with 11 bases aligning to TRBD2. Per germline, CDR1 MGHRA and CDR2 YSYEKL. After removal of 5 bases from V and 4 bases from J, the junction contained 10 bases not matched to a gene. CDR3 length equals 17 residues. The CDR3 coding sequence is TGCGCCAGCAGCTCATCGATAGCGGGAGGGGTATACAATGAGCAGTTCTTC. Translated, it gives CASSSSIAGGVYNEQFF.

This rearrangement joins TRBV7-3 to TRBJ1-1, with a possible D match to TRBD1 (5 bases). The CDR3 contains 15 residues. CDR1 is SGHTA, CDR2 FQGTGA, per germline. V gave up 5 bases and J gave up 1 base, with 14 bases separating them. DNA for the CDR3: TGTGCCAGCAGCCTTACAGCGGACAAGAACACTGAAGCTTTCTTT. Its protein product is CASSLTADKNTEAFF.

This clonotype has ten or more counts. The chain joins TRBV5-1 to TRBJ2-1, with 10 nucleotides matching TRBD1. This CDR3 contains 16 residues. Trimming at V came to 0 bases and at J to 6 bases, leaving 6 bases not matched to a gene. Per germline, CDR1 SGHRS and CDR2 YFSETQ. For the CDR3, the DNA is TGCGCCAGCAGCTTGGCCGGGACAGGGGAGGCCAATGAGCAGTTCTTC. Translated, it gives CASSLAGTGEANEQFF.

This chain uses TRBV10-3 with TRBJ2-1, with 11 bases matching TRBD2. Germline V gene data show CDR1 as ENHRY and CDR2 as SYGVKD. There are 15 residues in the CDR3. Trimming took 4 bases from V and 3 from J; bases not matched to a gene: 2. The CDR3 sequence is CAISGLAGNYNEQFF. The DNA of the CDR3 is TGTGCCATCAGTGGACTAGCGGGGAACTACAATGAGCAGTTCTTC.

This clonotype occurred many times. The rearrangement joins TRBV29-1 to TRBJ2-2; TRBD2 matches at 10 bases. CDR3 length: 13 residues. Germline V CDR1 and CDR2: SQVTM, ANQGSEA. After removal of 6 bases from V and 3 bases from J, the junction contained 1 base not matched to a gene. The DNA for the CDR3 is TGCAGCGTGCTAGCGGGGGACACCGGGGAGCTGTTTTTT. Its translation: CSVLAGDTGELFF.

The CDR3 here is CASSTRHRSYEQYF. DNA for the CDR3: TGTGCCAGCAGCACTAGACACCGCTCCTACGAGCAGTACTTC. V gene TRBV5-6 combines with J gene TRBJ2-7; tentative D call: TRBD2 (5 bases). The CDR3 is 14 residues long. Deletions cut 4 bases from V and 0 bases from J, with 11 bases between. The germline V gene has CDR1 SGHDT and CDR2 YYEEEE.

This clonotype was picked up a small number of times. The J gene is TRBJ2-5, the V gene TRBV12-3 or TRBV12-4; 14 bases are shared with TRBD2. This CDR3 region has 17 residues. The junction had 5 bases not matched to a gene; V was cut back by 5 bases and J by 0 bases. The CDR3 region has the DNA TGTGCCAGCAGTCAGGGACTAGCGGGGGCGCACCAAGAGACCCAGTACTTC. Amino acids: CASSQGLAGAHQETQYF.

The genes are TRBV20-1 and TRBJ2-7; D might be TRBD1 or TRBD2, each matching 5 bases. This CDR3 contains 14 residues. With 3 bases removed from V and 3 bases from J, the gap between germline ends came to 15 bases. Germline V gene lookup returns CDR1 DFQATT and CDR2 SNEGSKA (reference sequence). CDR3 amino acids: CSASGDGRYYEQYF. The CDR3 DNA reads as TGCAGTGCTAGTGGGGACGGACGATACTACGAGCAGTACTTC.

The V gene is TRBV6-4, the J gene TRBJ2-1; unclear D gene. Trimming left V 2 bases short and J 6 bases short, with 14 bases between. This CDR3 has 15 residues. From germline, CDR1 is MRHNA and CDR2 SNTAGT. The CDR3 here is CASSDEAAWGNEQFF. The CDR3 DNA follows: TGTGCCAGCAGTGACGAGGCAGCCTGGGGCAATGAGCAGTTCTTC.

The chain has TRBV5-1 and TRBJ2-2; no reliable D call. Germline CDR1 reads SGHRS; CDR2 reads YFSETQ. The CDR3 is made up of 15 amino acids. V lost 4 bases and J lost 4, with 14 bases in between. CDR3 bases: TGCGCCAGCAGCATTTGCTGTACCTTCACCGGGGAGCTGTTTTTT. This codes for CASSICCTFTGELFF.

This clonotype was picked up a small number of times. The rearrangement uses TRBV28 and TRBJ2-7; a weak D match, TRBD1 (6 bases). V shed 6 bases and J shed 2 bases, with 11 bases lying between them. The CDR3 totals 13 residues. The germline V gene has CDR1 MDHEN and CDR2 SYDVKM. CDR3 amino acids: CASRSGQTYEQYF. CDR3 in DNA: TGTGCCAGCAGATCAGGACAGACCTACGAGCAGTACTTC. Full variable domain (outside the CDR3, taken from reference TRBV28 and TRBJ2-7): DVKVTQSSRYLVKRTGEKVFLECVQDMDHENMFWYRQDPGLGLRLIYFSYDVKMKEKGDIPEGYSVSREKKERFSLILESASTNQTSMYLCASRSGQTYEQYFGPGTRLTVT.

CDR3 sequence reads: CSVVPSGHTDTQYF. In DNA form, the CDR3 reads TGCAGCGTTGTTCCTAGCGGTCACACAGATACGCAGTATTTT. The rearrangement joins TRBV29-1 to TRBJ2-3; TRBD2 agrees at 7 bases. The germline V gene encodes CDR1 SQVTM and CDR2 ANQGSEA. Losses at the gene ends were 4 bases for V and 2 bases for J; bases not matched to a gene: 6. The CDR3 extends over 14 amino acids.

This clonotype has a handful of counts. The chain is built from TRBV20-1 and TRBJ2-7, with no clear D. The CDR3 has 11 amino acids. CDR1 and CDR2 (germline): DFQATT, SNEGSKA (reference sequence). V dropped 6 bases and J dropped 3 bases, with 9 bases sitting between them. CDR3 sequence (DNA): TGCAGTGCCTCGGACGGCTACGAGCAGTACTTC. Its protein product is CSASDGYEQYF.

The V gene is TRBV2, the J gene TRBJ1-5; D might be TRBD1 (5 bases). The CDR3 contains 13 residues. Germline CDR1 and CDR2: SNHLY and FYNNEI. Trimming took off 3 bases at V and 9 bases at J, with 12 bases between the two ends. The CDR3 DNA follows: TGTGCCAGCAGTGACGACAGTGCGGGGCCCCAGCATTTT. Translated, it gives CASSDDSAGPQHF.

This clonotype was counted between two and nine times. V and J are TRBV18 and TRBJ2-3, with D unclear. This CDR3 region has 14 residues. Germline CDR1 is KGHSH and CDR2 is LQKENI. Between the trimmed V and J ends, which lost 6 bases and 4 bases, there was a span of 14 bases. CDR3 amino acids: CASSPIGVADTQYF. The CDR3 DNA is TGTGCCAGCTCCCCGATAGGCGTTGCAGATACGCAGTATTTT. Looking up the rest from reference TRBV18 and TRBJ2-3 gives the full variable domain: NAGVMQNPRHLVRRRGQEARLRCSPMKGHSHVYWYRQLPEEGLKFMVYLQKENIIDESGMPKERFSAEFPKEGPSILRIQQVVRGDSAAYFCASSPIGVADTQYFGPGTRLTVL.

The chain links TRBV10-3 to TRBJ2-7; tentatively, D is TRBD1 (5 bases). The CDR3 runs to 12 residues. Trimming took off 7 bases at V and 6 bases at J, with 13 bases between the two ends. Germline lookup yields CDR1 ENHRY and CDR2 SYGVKD. The CDR3 region is CAITSAQGEQYF. The CDR3 nucleotides are TGTGCCATCACCTCGGCGCAGGGCGAGCAGTACTTC.

This clonotype showed up many times. The V and J genes are TRBV9 and TRBJ2-3, with a possible D match to TRBD2 (5 bases). CDR1 is SGDLS and CDR2 is YYNGEE in the germline V gene. The length of the CDR3 is 12 residues. Trimming took 4 bases from V and 6 from J, leaving 9 bases between them. The CDR3 protein is CASSRTSDTQYF. CDR3 coding DNA: TGTGCCAGCAGCCGGACTTCGGATACGCAGTATTTT.